This T cell receptor beta chain emerged from a study of blood T cell repertoires in COVID-19. Study-wide context: Collection of acute and convalescent COVID-19 samples took place in the United States, Italy and Spain.

Data came from immunoSEQ multiplex PCR; TCRdb stores just in-frame clones and leaves some out. There are approximately 210,000 clones in the sample; around 95% occur only once, and 0.76% lies in the top ten. A few counts support this clone. The CDR3 extends over 16 amino acids. The germline V gene encodes CDR1 WSHSY and CDR2 SAAADI. Trimming at V came to 4 bases and at J to 0 bases, leaving 4 bases not matched to a gene. This sequence originates from a man under 40 with COVID-19, enrolled during active disease. Source material: peripheral blood. The J gene is TRBJ2-5, the V gene TRBV10-2, with 11 bases lining up with TRBD2. The CDR3 nucleotides are TGCGCCAGCAGTGGGCTAGCGGGGGGACACCAAGAGACCCAGTACTTC. Translation: CASSGLAGGHQETQYF.